This T cell receptor beta chain was sequenced for a study of blood T cell repertoires in COVID-19. Study overall: Acute and convalescent COVID-19 specimens originated in the United States, Italy and Spain. T cells, B-cell-depleted T cells, or PBMCs supplied cDNA or gDNA.

Per the original methods: Scientists estimated how many nucleated cells there were by amplifying reference gene primers. Using immunoSEQ multiplex PCR, the repertoire was profiled, and TCRdb retains in-frame clones only, with some absent. V and J calls and clone size are as listed in that table; D and trimming were resolved from the DNA. Among tens of thousands of clones listed, around four fifths were seen once. The clonotype originates from a woman in her forties or fifties with acute or convalescent COVID-19. The sample comprised peripheral blood.

The CDR3, as DNA: TGTGCCAGCAGCACAAGTTCCTACGAGCAGTACTTC. It is translated as CASSTSSYEQYF. The chain couples TRBV7-9 to TRBJ2-7; D gene ambiguous. This CDR3 is 12 amino acids long. CDR1 SEHNR and CDR2 FQNEAQ come from the germline V gene (reference sequence). The V gene lost 5 bases and the J gene lost 1 base, with 6 bases spanning the gap.